The text below deals with one TCR beta chain. What this receptor recognizes is not known. It has no much larger one-base neighbor in the sample; base qualities were not kept. Donors were healthy HIV-negative adults with no recently reported acute infections or vaccinations. Only Caucasian adults living in Nashville, Tennessee, USA were represented among the donors. CD4+ T cells were enriched by magnetic negative selection; naive cells were then positively selected on CD45RA, and the negative fraction formed the memory subset. Blood was collected by leukapheresis, and PBMCs were isolated by Ficoll-Histopaque density gradient centrifugation and then cryopreserved in liquid nitrogen vapor phase. Purity and quantity of every magnetically sorted T cell population were checked by analytical flow cytometry. From each sorted fraction, genomic DNA was isolated and quantified by UV absorbance on a Nanodrop 2000c.

This sample is part of a study of shared clonotypes between healthy human individuals (dated by TCRdb to between 2020 and 2021). For context, the study as a whole: A few men and two women, aged 18 to 49 years, made up the cohort. For each donor, CD4 naive and CD4 memory were each run on three plates, CD8 naive on two plates, and CD8 memory on one plate. To estimate repertoire size and how much clonotypes are shared between individuals, the study performed deep sequencing of blood TCR repertoires from about five healthy adults. Libraries were prepared and TCR repertoires were sequenced by different laboratories using diverse techniques, in order to increase sequencing depth and limit assay-specific biases. Each donor's leukapheresis produced roughly between roughly 0.94 and 9.5 billion PBMCs. The research as a whole found: Pairwise subsampling indicated that sequencing depth was expected to affect the degree of clonotype sharing among donors. Compared with non-shared clonotypes, the clonotypes found in all four sorted-subset donors had higher generation probabilities. Across a handful of donors, approximately 5% of naive CD4, roughly 3.3% of naive CD8, under 2.5% of memory CD4, and around 0.4% of memory CD8 clonotypes were shared. Because the study included a small number of donors, the genetic and exposure-history diversity represented was limited. Rarefaction of sorted-subset datasets indicated incomplete sequencing despite the large sequencing depth. Sampling was restricted to blood, and TCR repertoires in tissue are likely to differ from TCR repertoires in blood. Estimated clonotype richness was generally larger for naive than for memory subsets.

The germline V gene (reference sequence) sets CDR1 to SEHNR and CDR2 to FQNEAQ. Including cysteine and phenylalanine, the CDR3 has 15 amino acids. This entry keeps only the CDR3 DNA: 45 bases, framed from base 1. Cut back by 5 bases and 2 bases, the V and J ends lie 15 bases apart. TCR CDR3 regions were amplified from genomic DNA by multiplex PCR using the deep immunoSEQ assay. Genomic DNA extracted from each cell subset was distributed evenly over all wells of several immunoSEQ 96-well plates, and each plate served as one replicate. For sorted subsets, roughly 200 ng of genomic DNA, equivalent to 30,000 or so T cell genomes, went into each replicate PCR. Purified libraries were quantified with a Qubit 3.0 fluorometer, sized on a Bioanalyzer 2100, and re-quantified with the KAPA Library Quantification kit. Each immunoSEQ 96-well plate was sequenced on its own single-read 150-cycle Illumina NextSeq 550 flow cell. Regarding the original processing steps: Because the immunoSEQ output included only junctional sequences and no quality scores, the filtering could not be the same as the filtering used for full-length reads. To assign V/J genes and CDR3, sequences were annotated against IMGT germline references using PyIR, a Python wrapper for IgBLAST v1.9. Reads were filtered out if the reads had weak V/J assignments (E-value above 1e-6), no CDR3, stop codons, out-of-frame junctions, or ambiguous translated residues. V3J clonotypes were defined as sequences sharing the same inferred V gene, J gene, and CDR3 amino acid sequence. Percentage overlap between repertoires was computed as shared unique clonotypes divided by the size of the smaller repertoire. RTK rarefaction, the Chao1 estimator, and Recon v2.1 estimates of unobserved clonotypes were used to assess repertoire richness. For all TCRbeta clonotypes obtained by the gDNA method from a handful of donors, generation probabilities were computed with OLGA. TCRdb mirrors the immuneACCESS table, restricted to in-frame sequences. Some clones are absent from its copies; in checked studies, under half trace to an unresolved V gene, and the reason for the others is unknown. The D gene and trimming were derived from the DNA, and the V and J assignments and clone size from that table. Across this sample there are about 1.1 million clones, with around 78% seen only once. In total, the top ten clones hold roughly 0.56% of the sample.

The sample taken for sequencing was memory CD4+ T cells from PBMCs. The meaning of the sample's cell subset or site label: CD45RA-negative fraction. The sequence was obtained from a man aged 18 to 35 in good health. Some clones in this sample may be carry-over from other donors' samples. The rearranged segments are TRBV7-9 and TRBJ2-5; TRBD2 could be the D gene, as 6 bases match. The DNA is as follows: TGTGCCAGCAGCCCCAGACGCGGACTACAAGAGACCCAGTACTTC. This sequence encodes CASSPRRGLQETQYF. The CDR3, completed at both ends by the reference TRBV7-9 and TRBJ2-5 genes, gives the full variable domain DTGVSQNPRHKITKRGQNVTFRCDPISEHNRLYWYRQTLGQGPEFLTYFQNEAQLEKSRLLSDRFSAERPKGSFSTLEIQRTEQGDSAMYLCASSPRRGLQETQYFGPGTRLLVL.